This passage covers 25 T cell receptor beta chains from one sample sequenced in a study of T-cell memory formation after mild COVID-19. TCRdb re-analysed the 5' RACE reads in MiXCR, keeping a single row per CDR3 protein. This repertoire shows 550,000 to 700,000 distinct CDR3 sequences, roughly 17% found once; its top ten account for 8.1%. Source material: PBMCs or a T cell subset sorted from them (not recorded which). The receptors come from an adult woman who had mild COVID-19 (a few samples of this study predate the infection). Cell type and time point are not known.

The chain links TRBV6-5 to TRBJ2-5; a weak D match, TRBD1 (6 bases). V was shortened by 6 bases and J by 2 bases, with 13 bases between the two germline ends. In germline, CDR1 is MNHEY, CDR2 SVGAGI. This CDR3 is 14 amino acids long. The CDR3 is CASSRQVSQETQYF. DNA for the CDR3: TGTGCCAGCAGCCGACAGGTATCGCAAGAGACCCAGTACTTC.

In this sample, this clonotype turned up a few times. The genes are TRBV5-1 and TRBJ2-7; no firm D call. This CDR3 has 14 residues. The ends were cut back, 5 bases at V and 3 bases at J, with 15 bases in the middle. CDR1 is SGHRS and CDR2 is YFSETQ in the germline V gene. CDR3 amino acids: CASSSEGAYYEQYF. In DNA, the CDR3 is TGCGCCAGCAGTTCCGAAGGAGCCTACTACGAGCAGTACTTC.

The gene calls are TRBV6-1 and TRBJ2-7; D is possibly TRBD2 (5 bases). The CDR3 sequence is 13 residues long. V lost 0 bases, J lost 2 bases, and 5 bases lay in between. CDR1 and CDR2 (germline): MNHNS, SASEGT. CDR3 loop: CASSEAAAYEQYF. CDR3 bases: TGTGCCAGCAGTGAAGCAGCGGCCTACGAGCAGTACTTC.

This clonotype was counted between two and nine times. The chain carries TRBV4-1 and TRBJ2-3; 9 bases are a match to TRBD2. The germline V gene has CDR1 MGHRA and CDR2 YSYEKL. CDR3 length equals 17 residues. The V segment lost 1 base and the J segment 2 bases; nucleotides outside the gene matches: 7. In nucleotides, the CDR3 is TGCGCCAGCAGCCAAGTGGCGGCGGGAGGGACCACAGATACGCAGTATTTT. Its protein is CASSQVAAGGTTDTQYF.

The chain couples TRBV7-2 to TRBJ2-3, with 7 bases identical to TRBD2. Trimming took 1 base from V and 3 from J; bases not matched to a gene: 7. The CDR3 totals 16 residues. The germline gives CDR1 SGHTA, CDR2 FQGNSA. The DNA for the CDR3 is TGTGCCAGCAGCTTAGGCCCTGCGGGAGCGACAGATACGCAGTATTTT. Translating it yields CASSLGPAGATDTQYF.

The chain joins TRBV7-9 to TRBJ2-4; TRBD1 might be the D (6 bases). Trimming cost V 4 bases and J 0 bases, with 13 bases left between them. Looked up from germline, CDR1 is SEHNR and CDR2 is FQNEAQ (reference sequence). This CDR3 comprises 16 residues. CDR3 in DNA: TGTGCCAGCAGCTCCCACCCAGGGGTAGCCAAAAACATTCAGTACTTC. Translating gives CASSSHPGVAKNIQYF.

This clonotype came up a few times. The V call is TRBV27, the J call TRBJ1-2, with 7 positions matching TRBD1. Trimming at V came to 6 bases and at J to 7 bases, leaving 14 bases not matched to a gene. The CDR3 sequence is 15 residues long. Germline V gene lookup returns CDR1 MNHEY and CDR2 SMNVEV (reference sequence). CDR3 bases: TGTGCCAGCAGCCCGGACAGGTTGTCGTTAGCTGGCTACACCTTC. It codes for CASSPDRLSLAGYTF.

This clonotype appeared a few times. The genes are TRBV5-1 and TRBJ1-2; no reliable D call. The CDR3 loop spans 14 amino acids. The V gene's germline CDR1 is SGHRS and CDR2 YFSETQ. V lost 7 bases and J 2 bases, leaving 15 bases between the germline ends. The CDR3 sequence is CASRPAAANYGYTF. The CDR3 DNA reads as TGCGCCAGCCGCCCAGCGGCAGCCAACTATGGCTACACCTTC.

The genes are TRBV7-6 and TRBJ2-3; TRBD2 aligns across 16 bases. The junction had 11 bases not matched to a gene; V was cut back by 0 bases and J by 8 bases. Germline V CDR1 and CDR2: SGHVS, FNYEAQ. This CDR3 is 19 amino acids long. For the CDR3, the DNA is TGTGCCAGCAGCTTAGCGGCCCTGGGACTAGCGGGGGGGCTTGGTACGCAGTATTTT. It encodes CASSLAALGLAGGLGTQYF.

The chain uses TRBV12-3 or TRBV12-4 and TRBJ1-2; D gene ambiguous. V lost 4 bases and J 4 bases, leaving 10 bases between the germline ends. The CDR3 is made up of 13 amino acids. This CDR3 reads CASSSLGSYGYTF. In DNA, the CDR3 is TGTGCCAGCAGTTCCCTAGGAAGCTATGGCTACACCTTC.

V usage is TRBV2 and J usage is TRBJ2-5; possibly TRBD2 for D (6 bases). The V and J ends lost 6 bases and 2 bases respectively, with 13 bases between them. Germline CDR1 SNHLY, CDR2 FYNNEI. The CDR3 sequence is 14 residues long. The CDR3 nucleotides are TGTGCCAGCAGCAAAGGGGCGGGACAAGAGACCCAGTACTTC. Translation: CASSKGAGQETQYF.

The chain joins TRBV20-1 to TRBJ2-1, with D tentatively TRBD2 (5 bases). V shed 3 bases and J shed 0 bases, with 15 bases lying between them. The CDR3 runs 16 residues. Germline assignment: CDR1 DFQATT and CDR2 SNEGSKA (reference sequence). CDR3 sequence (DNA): TGCAGTGCTAGCCCTGGGAGCCCAAGCTCCTACAATGAGCAGTTCTTC. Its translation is CSASPGSPSSYNEQFF.

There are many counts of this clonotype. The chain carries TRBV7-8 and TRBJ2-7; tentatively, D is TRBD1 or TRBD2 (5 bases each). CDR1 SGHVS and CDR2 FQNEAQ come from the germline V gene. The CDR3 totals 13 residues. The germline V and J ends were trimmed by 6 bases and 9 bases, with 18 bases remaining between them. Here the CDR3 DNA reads TGTGCCAGCAGTAGCGACAGCCCCGGAGTGCAGTACTTC. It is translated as CASSSDSPGVQYF.

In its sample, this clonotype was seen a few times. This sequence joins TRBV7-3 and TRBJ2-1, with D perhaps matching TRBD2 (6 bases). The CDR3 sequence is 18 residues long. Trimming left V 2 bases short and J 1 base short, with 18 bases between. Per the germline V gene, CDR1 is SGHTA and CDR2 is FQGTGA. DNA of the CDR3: TGTGCCAGCAGCTTAGGGTGGGAGGCCCCGGGGTCCTACAATGAGCAGTTCTTC. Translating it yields CASSLGWEAPGSYNEQFF.

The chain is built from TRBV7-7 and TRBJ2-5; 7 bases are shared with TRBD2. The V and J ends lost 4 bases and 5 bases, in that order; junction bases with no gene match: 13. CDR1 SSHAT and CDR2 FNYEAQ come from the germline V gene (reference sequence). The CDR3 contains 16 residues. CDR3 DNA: TGTGCCAGCAGCTCCAGACTATCAGCGGGGTATGAGACCCAGTACTTC. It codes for CASSSRLSAGYETQYF.

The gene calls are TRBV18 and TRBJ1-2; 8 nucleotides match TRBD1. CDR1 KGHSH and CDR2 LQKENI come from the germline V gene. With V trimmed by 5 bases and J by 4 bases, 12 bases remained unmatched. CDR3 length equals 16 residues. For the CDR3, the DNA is TGTGCCAGCTCAATTGAGTACAGGGGGAGCTTCTATGGCTACACCTTC. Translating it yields CASSIEYRGSFYGYTF.

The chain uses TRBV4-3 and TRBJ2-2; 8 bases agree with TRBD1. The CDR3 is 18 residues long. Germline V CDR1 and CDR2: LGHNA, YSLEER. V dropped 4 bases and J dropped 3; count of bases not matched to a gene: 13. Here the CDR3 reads CASSPTTPGQDYTGELFF. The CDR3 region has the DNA TGCGCCAGCAGCCCGACTACTCCGGGACAGGATTACACCGGGGAGCTGTTTTTT.

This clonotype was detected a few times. The CDR3 DNA sequence: TGTGCCAGCAGCTTGGAGGGTAGCGGGGGTTACAATGAGCAGTTCTTC. As protein: CASSLEGSGGYNEQFF. This rearrangement joins TRBV5-6 to TRBJ2-1; 9 nucleotides agree with TRBD2. This CDR3 comprises 16 residues. Trimming took 0 bases from V and 4 from J; bases not matched to a gene: 5. Per the germline V gene, CDR1 is SGHDT and CDR2 is YYEEEE. Based on the CDR3 plus reference TRBV5-6 and TRBJ2-1, the full variable domain is DAGVTQSPTHLIKTRGQQVTLRCSPKSGHDTVSWYQQALGQGPQFIFQYYEEEERQRGNFPDRFSGHQFPNYSSELNVNALLLGDSALYLCASSLEGSGGYNEQFFGPGTRLTVL.

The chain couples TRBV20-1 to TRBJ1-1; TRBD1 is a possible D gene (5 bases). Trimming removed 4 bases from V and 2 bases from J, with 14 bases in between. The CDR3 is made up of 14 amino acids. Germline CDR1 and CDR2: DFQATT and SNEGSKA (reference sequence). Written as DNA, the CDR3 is TGCAGTGCTATCGTTGGGGCCGTAAACACTGAAGCTTTCTTT. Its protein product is CSAIVGAVNTEAFF.

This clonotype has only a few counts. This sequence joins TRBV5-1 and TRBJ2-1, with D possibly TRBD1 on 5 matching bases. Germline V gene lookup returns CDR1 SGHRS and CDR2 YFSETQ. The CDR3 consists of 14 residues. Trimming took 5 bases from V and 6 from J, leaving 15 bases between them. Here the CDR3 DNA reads TGCGCCAGCAGTGCCGGACACGATACCAATGAGCAGTTCTTC. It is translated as CASSAGHDTNEQFF. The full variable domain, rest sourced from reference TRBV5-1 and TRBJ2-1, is KAGVTQTPRYLIKTRGQQVTLSCSPISGHRSVSWYQQTPGQGLQFLFEYFSETQRNKGNFPGRFSGRQFSNSRSEMNVSTLELGDSALYLCASSAGHDTNEQFFGPGTRLTVL.

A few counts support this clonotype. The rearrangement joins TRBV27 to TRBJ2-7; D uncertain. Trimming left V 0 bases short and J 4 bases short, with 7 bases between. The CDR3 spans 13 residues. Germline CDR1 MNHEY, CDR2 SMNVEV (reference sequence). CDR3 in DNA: TGTGCCAGCAGTTTATCCGCGGCTTACGAGCAGTACTTC. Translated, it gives CASSLSAAYEQYF.

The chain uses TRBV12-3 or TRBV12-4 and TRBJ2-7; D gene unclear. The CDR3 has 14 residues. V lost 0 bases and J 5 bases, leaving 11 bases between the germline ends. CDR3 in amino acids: CASSLAPGTDEQYF. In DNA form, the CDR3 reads TGTGCCAGCAGTTTAGCGCCTGGCACAGACGAGCAGTACTTC.

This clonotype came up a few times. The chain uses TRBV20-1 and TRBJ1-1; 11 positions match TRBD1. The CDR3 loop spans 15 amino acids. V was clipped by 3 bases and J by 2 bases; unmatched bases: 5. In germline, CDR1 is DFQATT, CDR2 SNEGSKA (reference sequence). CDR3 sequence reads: CSASRTGGLNTEAFF. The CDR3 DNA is TGCAGTGCTAGCCGGACAGGGGGCCTTAACACTGAAGCTTTCTTT.

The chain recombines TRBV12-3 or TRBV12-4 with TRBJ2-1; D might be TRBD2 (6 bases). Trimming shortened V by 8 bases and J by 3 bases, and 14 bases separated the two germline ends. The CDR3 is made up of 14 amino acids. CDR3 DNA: TGTGCCAGCGCGGGACTCCGAATCTACAATGAGCAGTTCTTC. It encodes CASAGLRIYNEQFF.

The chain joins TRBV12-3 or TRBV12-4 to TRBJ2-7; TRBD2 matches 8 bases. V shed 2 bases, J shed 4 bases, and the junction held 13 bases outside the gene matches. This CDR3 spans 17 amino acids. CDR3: CASSLSPSAGGRYEQYF. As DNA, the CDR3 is TGTGCCAGCAGTTTATCCCCGTCCGCGGGAGGTCGGTACGAGCAGTACTTC.